A selection of T cell receptor beta chains follows, all from one sample in a study of lymphopenia after photon versus proton radiotherapy. Assay: immunoSEQ multiplex PCR; the TCRdb copy retains only in-frame clones and omits some. This sample has 65,000 to 90,000 clones, with under 95% found just once. Specimen: peripheral blood, collected from a patient treated with photon-based radiotherapy. Receptors were obtained from a woman in her forties with cholangiocarcinoma. The CDR3 runs from the conserved cysteine through the conserved F or W. The D gene is left open where the match is weak. Clone size is shown for a subset of rows, as once, few, many or a class of expanded clone.

NA | TRBJ2-5 | TRBV7-9 | NA | TGTGCCAGCAGCCCAGCGGACACTGAGTACCAAGAGACCCAGTACTTC | CASSPADTEYQETQYF
NA | TRBJ1-2 | TRBV6-5 | NA | TGTGCCAGCAGCCCAACGGACCGTTTAGGGGGCTACACCTTC | CASSPTDRLGGYTF
NA | TRBJ1-2 | TRBV10-2 | TRBD1 | TGCGCCAGCAGTCCGGACAGGAACTATGGCTACACCTTC | CASSPDRNYGYTF
NA | TRBJ2-4 | TRBV15 | TRBD1 | TGTGCCACCAGCAGAGGACAGGGTGCCAAAAACATTCAGTACTTC | CATSRGQGAKNIQYF
few | TRBJ1-2 | TRBV2 | NA | TGTGCCAGCAGTGGATTAGGGCACTGGGGCTACACCTTC | CASSGLGHWGYTF
NA | TRBJ2-1 | TRBV5-5 | NA | TGTGCCAGCAGCTTGGGGATAGGGCGGAGTGAGCAGTTCTTC | CASSLGIGRSEQFF
NA | TRBJ2-3 | TRBV11-3 | NA | TGTGCCAGCAGCTTAACGACTAGCACAGATACGCAGTATTTT | CASSLTTSTDTQYF
NA | TRBJ1-1 | TRBV10-2 | NA | TGCGCCAGCACCGGGGGCCCGCACACTGAAGCTTTCTTT | CASTGGPHTEAFF
NA | TRBJ2-3 | TRBV9 | TRBD2 | TGTGCCAGCAGCCGGGGGGAAGGGGGCACAGATACGCAGTATTTT | CASSRGEGGTDTQYF
NA | TRBJ2-7 | TRBV9 | NA | TGTGCCAGCAGCGTACACTGGGGGGGCCCCTACGAGCAGTACTTC | CASSVHWGGPYEQYF
NA | TRBJ2-1 | TRBV5-1 | NA | TGCGCCAGCAGCGTCCGGCCCACCCACAATGAGCAGTTCTTC | CASSVRPTHNEQFF
NA | TRBJ1-1 | TRBV30 | NA | TGTGCCTGGAGTCGAATGAACACTGAAGCTTTCTTT | CAWSRMNTEAFF
NA | TRBJ2-7 | TRBV6-1 | NA | TGTGCCAGCAGTGAACTCCAGGGCATGCAGTACTTC | CASSELQGMQYF
NA | TRBJ2-5 | TRBV30 | NA | TGTGCCTGGAGTGTGACTGAGACCCAGTACTTC | CAWSVTETQYF
NA | TRBJ1-1 | TRBV28 | TRBD1 | TGTGCCAGCCTTAGACAGGGGAGGGAGAGCACTGAAGCTTTCTTT | CASLRQGRESTEAFF
NA | TRBJ1-1 | TRBV6-1 | NA | TGTGCCAGCACCCTAGAGGTAAACCTGGGGGCTTTCTTT | CASTLEVNLGAFF
NA | TRBJ2-1 | TRBV6-5 | TRBD1 | TGTGCCAGCAGTTACCTCCCGGGACAGGGGCGGTATGAGCAGTTCTTC | CASSYLPGQGRYEQFF
NA | TRBJ2-7 | TRBV25-1 | TRBD1 | TGTGCCAGCAGGGACAGGGAACCCCAGGAGCAGTACTTC | CASRDREPQEQYF
NA | TRBJ2-7 | TRBV30 | NA | TGTGCCTGGAATTTGGGATCCTCCTACGAGCAGTACTTC | CAWNLGSSYEQYF
NA | TRBJ2-7 | TRBV4-1 | NA | TGCGCCAGCAGCCAAGATCAAGGTCCTCTCTACGAGCAGTACTTC | CASSQDQGPLYEQYF
NA | TRBJ2-1 | TRBV7-6 | NA | TGTGCCAGCAGCTTAGGAGCGGACCCTTACAATGAGCAGTTCTTC | CASSLGADPYNEQFF
NA | TRBJ2-7 | TRBV19 | TRBD2 | TGTGCCAGTAGTATTGCAACTAGCGGAGCCTACGAGCAGTACTTC | CASSIATSGAYEQYF
NA | TRBJ2-7 | TRBV29-1 | TRBD2 | TGCAGCGTCGCCACCCTAGCGGGAGGGCCGTCAGGCGAGCAGTACTTC | CSVATLAGGPSGEQYF
NA | TRBJ1-1 | TRBV19 | NA | TGTGCCAGTAGTCATCAGGGGATGAACACTGAAGCTTTCTTT | CASSHQGMNTEAFF
NA | TRBJ2-7 | TRBV10-1 | NA | TGCGCCACCCGGCGGAGGGATGCCTACGAGCAGTACTTC | CATRRRDAYEQYF
NA | TRBJ2-3 | TRBV27 | NA | TGTGCCAGCAGTTTATCGGTGGGGGCAGATACGCAGTATTTT | CASSLSVGADTQYF
NA | TRBJ1-5 | TRBV4-1 | TRBD1 | TGCGCCAGCAGCCAGATGGACAGGGGTGGCAATCAGCCCCAGCATTTT | CASSQMDRGGNQPQHF
NA | TRBJ1-1 | TRBV19 | TRBD1 | TGTGCCAGTAGTCGAGGGGGCGCCGGCACTGAAGCTTTCTTT | CASSRGGAGTEAFF
NA | TRBJ1-6 | TRBV4-1 | TRBD1 | TGCGCCAGCAGCCTCCTGGACAGGGAGAATTCACCCCTCCACTTT | CASSLLDRENSPLHF
NA | TRBJ2-5 | TRBV5-1 | TRBD2 | TGCGCCAGCAGCCCCAGCGAGGCGGGGGGGCGGGAGACCCAGTACTTC | CASSPSEAGGRETQYF
NA | TRBJ2-7 | TRBV5-1 | NA | TGCGCCAGCAGCCGACAAGATCACTACGAGCAGTACTTC | CASSRQDHYEQYF
NA | TRBJ1-6 | TRBV5-4 | NA | TGTGCCAGCAGCCAGCAAAATTCACCCCTCCACTTT | CASSQQNSPLHF
once | TRBJ1-1 | TRBV25-1 | NA | TGTGCCAGCAGTGGAGTTGGGGGCCTCACTGAAGCTTTCTTT | CASSGVGGLTEAFF
NA | TRBJ1-1 | TRBV28 | TRBD1 | TGTGCCAGCAGGGGACAGGGAACGGGGAACACTGAAGCTTTCTTT | CASRGQGTGNTEAFF
NA | TRBJ2-7 | TRBV6-1 | TRBD1 | TGTGCCAGCAGTGCAATGGACAGGGCGCAAGAGCAGTACTTC | CASSAMDRAQEQYF
NA | TRBJ2-7 | TRBV7-2 | NA | TGTGCCAGTCGTACCAGGACGGTTACCTACGAGCAGTACTTC | CASRTRTVTYEQYF
NA | TRBJ1-4 | TRBV30 | NA | TGTGCCTGGAGTACGCAGGAGGGTGAAAAACTGTTTTTT | CAWSTQEGEKLFF
NA | TRBJ1-1 | TRBV28 | NA | TGTGCCAGCAGTCGCCCAGGGATCGAGAACACTGAAGCTTTCTTT | CASSRPGIENTEAFF
NA | TRBJ1-1 | TRBV25-1 | NA | TGTGCCAGCAGTGAACCAGGGATGGGAGCTGAAGCTTTCTTT | CASSEPGMGAEAFF